The clone carrying this T cell receptor beta chain has at least ten counts. The authors prepared the TCRbeta library with unique molecular identifiers. TCRdb reprocessed the PCR reads with MiXCR, giving one entry per CDR3 protein. This sample has 120,000 or so distinct CDR3 sequences, with about 9.3% found just once. Trimming removed 0 bases from V and 0 bases from J, with 23 bases in between. This CDR3 contains 20 residues. In germline, CDR1 is SGHDN, CDR2 FVKESK. The source of the sample is a study of T-cell reconstitution after alpha-beta-depleted transplantation in children. This chain links TRBV14 with TRBJ1-2; tentative D call: TRBD1 (5 bases). The source material was PBMCs from the stem cell graft donor, sampled from the stem cell graft. This receptor was taken from a human donor who donated a stem cell graft to a child with acute lymphoblastic leukemia. The DNA of the CDR3 is TGTGCCAGCAGCCAAGATTTTTTCATGGAAGCGGGGGAGTCTAACTATGGCTACACCTTC. It is translated as CASSQDFFMEAGESNYGYTF.